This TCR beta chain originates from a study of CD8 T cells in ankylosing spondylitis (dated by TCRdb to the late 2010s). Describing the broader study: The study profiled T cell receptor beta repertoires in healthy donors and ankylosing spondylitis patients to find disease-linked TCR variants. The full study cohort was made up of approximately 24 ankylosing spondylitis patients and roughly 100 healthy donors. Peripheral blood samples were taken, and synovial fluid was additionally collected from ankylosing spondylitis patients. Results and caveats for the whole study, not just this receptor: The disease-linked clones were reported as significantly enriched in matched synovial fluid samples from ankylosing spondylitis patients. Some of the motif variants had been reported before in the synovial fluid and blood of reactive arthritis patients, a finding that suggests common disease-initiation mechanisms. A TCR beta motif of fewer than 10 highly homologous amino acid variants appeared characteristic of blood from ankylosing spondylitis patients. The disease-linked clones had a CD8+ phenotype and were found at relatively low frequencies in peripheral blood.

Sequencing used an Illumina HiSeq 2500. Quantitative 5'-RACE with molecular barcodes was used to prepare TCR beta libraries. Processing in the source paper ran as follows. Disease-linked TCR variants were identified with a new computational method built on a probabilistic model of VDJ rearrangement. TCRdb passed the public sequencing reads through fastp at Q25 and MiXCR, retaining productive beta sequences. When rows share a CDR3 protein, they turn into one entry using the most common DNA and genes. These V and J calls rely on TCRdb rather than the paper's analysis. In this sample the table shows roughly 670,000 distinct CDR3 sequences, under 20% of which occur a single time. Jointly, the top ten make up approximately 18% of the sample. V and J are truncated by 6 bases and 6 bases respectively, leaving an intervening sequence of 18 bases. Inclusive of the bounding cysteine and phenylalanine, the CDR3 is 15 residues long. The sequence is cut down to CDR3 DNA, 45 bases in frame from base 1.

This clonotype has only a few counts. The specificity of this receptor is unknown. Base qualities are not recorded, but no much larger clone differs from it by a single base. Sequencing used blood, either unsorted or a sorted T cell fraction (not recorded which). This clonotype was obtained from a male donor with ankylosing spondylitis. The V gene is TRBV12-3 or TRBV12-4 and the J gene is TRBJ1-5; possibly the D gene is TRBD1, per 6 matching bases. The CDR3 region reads CASSRRGGSSQPQHF. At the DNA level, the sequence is TGTGCCAGCAGCCGAAGGGGGGGTTCGAGTCAGCCCCAGCATTTT.